This T cell receptor (beta chain) is from a study of T-cell memory formation after mild COVID-19. Study details: TCR clustering was largely donor specific. Study results and limitations: Clones shrinking between day 15 and 85 showed a balanced CD4/CD8 split, and those that grew later tilted toward CD4+. Largely, contracting CD4+ clones fell within CM and EM, and contracting CD8+ clones within EMRA.

CDR1 is SGHRS and CDR2 is YFSETQ in the germline V gene. The length of the CDR3 is 15 residues. Trimming at V came to 4 bases and at J to 7 bases, leaving 10 bases not matched to a gene. This clonotype has just a few counts. What it binds is not known. TCRalpha and TCRbeta libraries used 5'RACE with constant-segment primers and UMIs. TCRdb reprocessed the 5' RACE reads via MiXCR and lists one record per CDR3 protein. The profile shows approximately 290,000 distinct CDR3 sequences, 15% to 20% of them singletons. Specimen: PBMCs or a T cell subset sorted from them (not recorded which). The V call is TRBV5-1, the J call TRBJ2-1; 8 bases line up with TRBD2. This sequence originates from a man aged 18 to 29 who had mild COVID-19 (a few samples of this study predate the infection). Cell type and time point are not known. The chain's CDR3 is CASSQPGGTGNEQFF. Written as DNA, the CDR3 is TGCGCCAGCAGCCAACCGGGAGGGACTGGAAATGAGCAGTTCTTC.